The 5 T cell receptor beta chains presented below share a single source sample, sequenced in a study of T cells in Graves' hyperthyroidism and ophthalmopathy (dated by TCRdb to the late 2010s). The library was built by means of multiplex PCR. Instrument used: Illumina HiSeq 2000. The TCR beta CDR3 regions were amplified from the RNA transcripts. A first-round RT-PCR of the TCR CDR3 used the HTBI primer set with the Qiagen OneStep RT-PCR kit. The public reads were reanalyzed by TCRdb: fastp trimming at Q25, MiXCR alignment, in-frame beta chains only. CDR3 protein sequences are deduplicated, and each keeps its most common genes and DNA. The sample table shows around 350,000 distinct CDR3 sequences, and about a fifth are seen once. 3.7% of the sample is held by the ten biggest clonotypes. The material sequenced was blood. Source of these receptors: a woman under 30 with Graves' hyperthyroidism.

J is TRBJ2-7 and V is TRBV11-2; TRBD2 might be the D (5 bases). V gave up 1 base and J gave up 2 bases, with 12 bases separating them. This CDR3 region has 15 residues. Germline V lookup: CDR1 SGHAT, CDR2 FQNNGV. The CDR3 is CASSLGVARTYEQYF. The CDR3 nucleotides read TGTGCCAGCAGCTTAGGGGTAGCGCGGACCTACGAGCAGTACTTC.

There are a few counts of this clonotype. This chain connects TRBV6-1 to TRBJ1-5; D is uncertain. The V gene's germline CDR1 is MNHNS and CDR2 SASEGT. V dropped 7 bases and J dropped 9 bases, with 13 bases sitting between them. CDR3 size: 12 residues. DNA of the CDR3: TGTGCCAGCAAGAACGGACTTTCGCCCCAGCATTTT. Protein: CASKNGLSPQHF.

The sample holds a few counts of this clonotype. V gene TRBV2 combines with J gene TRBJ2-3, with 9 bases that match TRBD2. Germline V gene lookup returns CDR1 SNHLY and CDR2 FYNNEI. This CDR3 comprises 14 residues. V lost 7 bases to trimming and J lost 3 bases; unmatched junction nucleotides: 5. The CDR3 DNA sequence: TGTGCCAGCAAAGGTAGCGGGGGTACAGATACGCAGTATTTT. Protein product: CASKGSGGTDTQYF.

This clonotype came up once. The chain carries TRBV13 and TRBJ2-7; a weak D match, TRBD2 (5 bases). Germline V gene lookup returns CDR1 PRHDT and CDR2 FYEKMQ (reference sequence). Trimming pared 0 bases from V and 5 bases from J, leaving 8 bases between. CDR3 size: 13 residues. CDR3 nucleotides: TGTGCCAGCAGCTTAGGTTGGAGGAACGAGCAGTACTTC. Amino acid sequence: CASSLGWRNEQYF.

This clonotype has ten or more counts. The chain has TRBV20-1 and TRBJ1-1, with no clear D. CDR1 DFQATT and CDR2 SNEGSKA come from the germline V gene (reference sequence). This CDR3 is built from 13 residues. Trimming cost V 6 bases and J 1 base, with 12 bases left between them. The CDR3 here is CSAKKQTNTEAFF. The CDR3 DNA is TGCAGTGCCAAAAAGCAGACGAACACTGAAGCTTTCTTT.